This T cell receptor beta chain was recovered during a study of regulatory T cells in long-lasting Graves disease. Building of the TCR beta libraries involved iRepertoire HTBI primers and Arm-PCR of CDR3 regions. Original processing notes: The study identified roughly 59 TRBV and 13 to 15 TRBJ segments across samples. TCRdb re-derived calls from the multiplex PCR reads in MiXCR, one entry per CDR3 protein. TCRdb's processing, not the authors', yielded these V and J calls. The table has a few hundred thousand distinct CDR3 sequences, 23% seen once. This clonotype was seen more than once but under ten times. The antigen is undetermined. The CDR3 is 18 amino acids. V lost 4 bases and J lost 8; bases outside the gene matches: 17. Germline CDR1 LNHNV, CDR2 YYDKDF (reference sequence). Time point reported: persistent/refractory GD, antithyroid drugs over 5 years with positive TRAb. Researchers made the TCR library from RNA that was extracted from PBMCs. Those enrolled as patients came out of an endocrinology department in Xi'an, China.

Study-wide findings and caveats: A greater number of public clonotypes (under 3,000) was shared by persistent patients than by new patients (over 900).

This sequence originates from a female donor with Graves disease. The rearrangement joins TRBV15 to TRBJ1-2, with TRBD1 matching 12 bases. Sequencing was performed on peripheral blood mononuclear cells (PBMCs), taken when the disease was refractory, from a patient treated with antithyroid drugs. CDR3 bases: TGTGCCACCAGCACAGAAGAACTGCCGGGGACAGGGGGCGACGGCTACACCTTC. Its protein is CATSTEELPGTGGDGYTF.